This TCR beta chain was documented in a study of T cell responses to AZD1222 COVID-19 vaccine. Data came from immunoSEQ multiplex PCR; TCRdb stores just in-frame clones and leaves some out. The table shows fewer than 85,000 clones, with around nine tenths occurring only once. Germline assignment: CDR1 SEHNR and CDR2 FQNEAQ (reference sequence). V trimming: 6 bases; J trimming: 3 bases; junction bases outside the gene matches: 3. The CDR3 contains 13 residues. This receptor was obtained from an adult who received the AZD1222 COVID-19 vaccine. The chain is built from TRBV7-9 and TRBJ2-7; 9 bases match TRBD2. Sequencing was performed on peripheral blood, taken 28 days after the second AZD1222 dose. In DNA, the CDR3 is TGTGCCAGCAGTAGCGGGAGTCTCTACGAGCAGTACTTC. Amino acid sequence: CASSSGSLYEQYF.